The rows below give T cell receptor beta chains drawn from one sample of a study of shared clonotypes between healthy human individuals. The assay was immunoSEQ multiplex PCR, and TCRdb's table has in-frame clones only and misses some. Of roughly 380,000 clones in the sample, around 96% are singletons; the top ten hold about 0.34%. The sequencing sample was made of memory CD8+ T cells sorted from blood. These receptors all come from a man aged 30 to 39 in good health. CDR3s include the opening cysteine and the closing phenylalanine or tryptophan. The D gene is left open where the match is weak.

v_call	j_call	d_call	cdr3_aa
TRBV7-9	TRBJ2-4	-	CASSPPGQGGLAKNIQYF
TRBV6-5	TRBJ2-1	TRBD2	CASGGTRGNEQFF
TRBV2	TRBJ2-7	-	CASSPGYEQYF
TRBV19	TRBJ1-5	-	CASSIGWPRGQPQHF
TRBV30	TRBJ1-2	TRBD1	CAWRADRDYGYTF
TRBV7-9	TRBJ2-5	TRBD1	CASSLGSGTGGHETQYF
TRBV21-1	TRBJ2-7	-	CASSKGPGQGLYEQYF
TRBV2	TRBJ2-7	TRBD2	CASRTSGALYEQYF
TRBV5-1	TRBJ2-5	-	CASSRGETQYF
TRBV5-1	TRBJ2-5	TRBD1	CASSPSAGTGGAKTQYF
TRBV7-8	TRBJ2-1	-	CASSLVWDNEQFF
TRBV5-5	TRBJ2-1	-	CASSGGTEQFF
TRBV5-1	TRBJ2-7	TRBD2	CASSLDAGGYEQYF
TRBV5-4	TRBJ1-1	TRBD1	CASSYPTGTREAFF
TRBV11-1	TRBJ2-1	-	CASSLVDGVMYNEQFF
TRBV28	TRBJ1-5	-	CASSGGNQPQHF
TRBV6-5	TRBJ1-4	TRBD1	CASSYRDREEKLFF
TRBV2	TRBJ2-2	-	CASSGLGGANTGELFF
TRBV6-5	TRBJ2-7	-	CASSYSVAGAYEQYF
TRBV27	TRBJ1-1	-	CASTEAFF
TRBV30	TRBJ2-7	TRBD2	CAWSAGGAYEQYF
TRBV21-1	TRBJ2-7	-	CASSKVTERPYEQYF
TRBV7-9	TRBJ1-3	-	CASSLRPRASSGNTIYF
TRBV27	TRBJ2-7	TRBD2	CASSLLGLAGEYEQYF
TRBV15	TRBJ1-4	-	CATSNSGEKLFF
TRBV28	TRBJ2-7	-	CASTVRNSASYEQYF
TRBV18	TRBJ2-2	-	CASSQRGGAGTGELFF
TRBV5-1	TRBJ2-2	TRBD2	CASSLIAGSNTGELFF
TRBV27	TRBJ2-3	-	CASSFPTIVRDTQYF
TRBV7-9	TRBJ2-5	TRBD1	CASSSPGDRVGTQYF
TRBV28	TRBJ1-5	TRBD1	CATGDSLNQPQHF
TRBV7-3	TRBJ2-2	TRBD1	CASSQRTGRTGELFF
TRBV5-1	TRBJ2-1	TRBD1	CASSLGTGSYNEQFF
TRBV9	TRBJ2-5	-	CASIYEPEETQYF
TRBV10-3	TRBJ1-2	-	CAISQGGGYTF
TRBV5-6	TRBJ2-7	TRBD1	CASEMYRDSYEQYF
TRBV28	TRBJ1-1	-	CASFLTLNTEAFF
TRBV6-5	TRBJ2-7	-	CASSYGRLDEQYF
TRBV19	TRBJ2-1	TRBD2	CASSMHPSGRLDNEQFF
TRBV6-5	TRBJ1-2	-	CASSYSPQAIYGYTF
TRBV2	TRBJ2-7	TRBD2	CASSRTSYEQYF
TRBV7-8	TRBJ2-7	TRBD1	CASSIWDRVYEQYF
TRBV12-5	TRBJ2-5	TRBD1	CASVPQGSETQYF
TRBV5-5	TRBJ2-6	-	CASSFYKASGANVLTF
TRBV5-3	TRBJ2-7	TRBD1	CARSLVLDRVSYEQYF
TRBV6-5	TRBJ1-2	-	CASRGSWGGYGYTF
TRBV9	TRBJ1-2	-	CASSVLDGLYGYTF
TRBV2	TRBJ2-7	TRBD1	CASTRDRPYEQYF
TRBV5-4	TRBJ2-1	TRBD2	CASSFPPSGGLSYNEQFF
TRBV28	TRBJ2-7	-	CASSPSGRGRTYEQYF
TRBV29-1	TRBJ1-2	-	CSVDGGYTF